The clone carrying this T cell receptor (beta chain) showed up just a few times. The target antigen is unknown. It was with a sample-barcoded 5' primer and a J-beta primer mix that a second PCR of about 6 to 11 cycles was run. TCRdb reprocessed the 5' RACE reads via MiXCR and lists one record per CDR3 protein. Among hundreds of thousands of distinct CDR3 sequences, approximately 35% were seen once, and the ten largest hold 10% to 15%. The record originates from a study of blood T cells in healthy people across ages. Findings and limits, study-wide: Strongly correlated with naive T cell percentage was TCR beta diversity.

Each sample used at least 7 million PBMCs. Germline V lookup: CDR1 DFQATT, CDR2 SNEGSKA (reference sequence). Trimming cost V 5 bases and J 0 bases, with 11 bases left between them. CDR3 length: 13 amino acids. This sequence joins TRBV20-1 and TRBJ2-7, with D tentatively TRBD1 or TRBD2 (5 bases each). This TCR came from a man in his late teens or twenties in good health. The sample taken for sequencing was blood. In DNA form, the CDR3 reads TGCAGTGCTGAGGGGTCGAGCTCCTACGAGCAGTACTTC. It is translated as CSAEGSSSYEQYF.